This T cell receptor (beta chain) stems from a study of blood T cells in healthy people across ages. This clonotype was observed a handful of times. Germline CDR1 SGHRS, CDR2 YFSETQ. V lost 9 bases and J 12 bases, leaving 18 bases between the germline ends. The CDR3 is 11 amino acids. A second roughly 7 to 11 cycle PCR used barcoded and J-beta primers. TCRdb analysed the 5' RACE reads with MiXCR anew, one entry per CDR3 protein. The table lists around 780,000 distinct CDR3 sequences, around a quarter of them singletons. These data also featured in a second study, about T cells of mothers and their children. That report adds: At a sensitivity of around 100 clones per million clonotypes, no persistent microchimeric T cell clones appeared.

This receptor was obtained from a boy aged 5-17 years in good health. The sample consisted of blood. J is TRBJ2-5 and V is TRBV5-1; D is unclear. The chain's CDR3 is CANLPELMEYF. CDR3 in DNA: TGCGCCAACTTACCGGAGTTGATGGAGTACTTC.